This T cell receptor (beta chain) was recorded in a study of CD8 T cells in Susac syndrome. The V and J ends lost 10 bases and 1 base respectively, with 13 bases between them. This CDR3 is 13 amino acids long. Germline-derived CDR1 and CDR2 are ENHRY and SYGVKD. This clonotype was found once. Random hexamers served to reverse transcribe roughly 0.45 to 1 ug RNA. MiXCR, applied by TCRdb to the immunoSEQ multiplex PCR reads, yields one record per CDR3 protein. The profile covers some 300,000 distinct CDR3 sequences, with 89% appearing a single time and less than 0.2% taken by the ten largest. The sample consisted of CD8+ T cells from PBMCs. The sequence was obtained from a human donor with multiple sclerosis. The V and J genes are TRBV10-3 and TRBJ1-1, with D unclear. CDR3 in DNA: TGTGCCACCCACGACGGGCGGAACACTGAAGCTTTCTTT. It encodes CATHDGRNTEAFF.